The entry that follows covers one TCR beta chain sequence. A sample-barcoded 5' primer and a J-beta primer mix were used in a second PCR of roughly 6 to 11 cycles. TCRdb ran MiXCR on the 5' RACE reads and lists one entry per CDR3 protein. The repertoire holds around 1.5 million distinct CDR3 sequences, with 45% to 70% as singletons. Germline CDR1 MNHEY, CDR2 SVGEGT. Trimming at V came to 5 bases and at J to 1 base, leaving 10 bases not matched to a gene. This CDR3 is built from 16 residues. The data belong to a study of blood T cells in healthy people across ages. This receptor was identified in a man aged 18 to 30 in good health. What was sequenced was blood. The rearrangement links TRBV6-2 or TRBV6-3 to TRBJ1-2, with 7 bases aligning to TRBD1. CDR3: CASSMLTGRVNYGYTF. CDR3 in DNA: TGTGCCAGCAGTATGTTGACAGGGAGAGTTAACTATGGCTACACCTTC.